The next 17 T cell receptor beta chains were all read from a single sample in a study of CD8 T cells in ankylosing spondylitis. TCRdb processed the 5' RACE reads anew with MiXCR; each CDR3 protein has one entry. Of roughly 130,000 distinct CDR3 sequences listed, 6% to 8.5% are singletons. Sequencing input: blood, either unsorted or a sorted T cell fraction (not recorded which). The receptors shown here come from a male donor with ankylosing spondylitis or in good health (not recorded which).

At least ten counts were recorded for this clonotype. The CDR3 reads CASSVKGTSGMIEQFF. The CDR3 DNA sequence: TGTGCCAGCAGCGTCAAGGGGACTAGCGGGATGATTGAGCAGTTCTTC. The V and J genes are TRBV9 and TRBJ2-1, with 13 bases identical to TRBD2. Germline V CDR1 and CDR2: SGDLS, YYNGEE. CDR3 size: 16 residues. Germline trimming cut 2 bases from V and 9 bases from J; bases unmatched to any gene: 8.

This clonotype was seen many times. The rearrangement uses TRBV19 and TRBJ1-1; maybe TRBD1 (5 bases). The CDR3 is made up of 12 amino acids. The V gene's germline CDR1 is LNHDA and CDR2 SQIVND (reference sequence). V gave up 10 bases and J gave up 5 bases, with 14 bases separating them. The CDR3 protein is CATGTTRTEAFF. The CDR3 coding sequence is TGTGCCACCGGGACGACTAGGACTGAAGCTTTCTTT.

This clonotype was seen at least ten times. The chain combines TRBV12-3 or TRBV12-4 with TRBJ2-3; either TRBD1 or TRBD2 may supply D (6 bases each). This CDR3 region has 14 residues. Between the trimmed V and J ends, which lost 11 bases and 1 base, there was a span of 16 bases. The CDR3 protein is CAASVQGGTDTQYF. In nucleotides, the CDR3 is TGTGCCGCTAGCGTACAGGGAGGCACAGATACGCAGTATTTT.

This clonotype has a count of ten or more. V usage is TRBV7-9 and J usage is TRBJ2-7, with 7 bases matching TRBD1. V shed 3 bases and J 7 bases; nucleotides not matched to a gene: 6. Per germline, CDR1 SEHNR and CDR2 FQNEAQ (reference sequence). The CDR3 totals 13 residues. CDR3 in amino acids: CASSLTGPSEQYF. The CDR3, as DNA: TGTGCCAGCAGCTTGACAGGGCCGTCGGAGCAGTACTTC.

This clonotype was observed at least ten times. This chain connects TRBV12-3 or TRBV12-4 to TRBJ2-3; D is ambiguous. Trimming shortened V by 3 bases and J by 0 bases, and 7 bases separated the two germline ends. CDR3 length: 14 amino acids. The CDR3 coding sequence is TGTGCCAGCAGTTTTAGTTCTAGCACAGATACGCAGTATTTT. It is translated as CASSFSSSTDTQYF.

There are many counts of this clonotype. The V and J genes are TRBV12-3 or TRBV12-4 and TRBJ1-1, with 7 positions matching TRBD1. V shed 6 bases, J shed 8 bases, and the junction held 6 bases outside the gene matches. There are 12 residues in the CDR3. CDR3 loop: CASSDRVAEAFF. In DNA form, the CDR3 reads TGTGCCAGCAGCGACAGGGTAGCAGAAGCTTTCTTT.

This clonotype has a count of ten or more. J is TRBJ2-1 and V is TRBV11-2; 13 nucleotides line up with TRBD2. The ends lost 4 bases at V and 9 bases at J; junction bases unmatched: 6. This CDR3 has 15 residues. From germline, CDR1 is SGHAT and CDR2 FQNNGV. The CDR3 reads CASSSRTSGGSEQFF. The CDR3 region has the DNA TGTGCCAGCAGCTCTCGGACTAGCGGGGGTTCTGAGCAGTTCTTC.

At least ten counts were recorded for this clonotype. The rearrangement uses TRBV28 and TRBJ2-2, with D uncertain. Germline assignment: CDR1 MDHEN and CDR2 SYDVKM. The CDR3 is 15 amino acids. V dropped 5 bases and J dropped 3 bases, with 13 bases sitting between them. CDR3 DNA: TGTGCCAGCAGTCCCCTAGGAAGGGACACCGGGGAGCTGTTTTTT. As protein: CASSPLGRDTGELFF.

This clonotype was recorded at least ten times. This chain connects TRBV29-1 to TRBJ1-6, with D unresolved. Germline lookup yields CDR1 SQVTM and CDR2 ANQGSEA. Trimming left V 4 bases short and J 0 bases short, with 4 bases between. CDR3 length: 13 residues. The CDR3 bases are TGCAGCGTTGCCGGCTCCTATAATTCACCCCTCCACTTT. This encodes CSVAGSYNSPLHF.

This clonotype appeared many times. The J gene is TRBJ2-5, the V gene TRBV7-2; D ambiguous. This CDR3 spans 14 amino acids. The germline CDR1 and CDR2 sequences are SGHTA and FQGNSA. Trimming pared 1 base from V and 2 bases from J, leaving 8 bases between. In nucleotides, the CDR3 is TGTGCCAGCAGCTTAGGGATTTCGCAAGAGACCCAGTACTTC. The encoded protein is CASSLGISQETQYF.

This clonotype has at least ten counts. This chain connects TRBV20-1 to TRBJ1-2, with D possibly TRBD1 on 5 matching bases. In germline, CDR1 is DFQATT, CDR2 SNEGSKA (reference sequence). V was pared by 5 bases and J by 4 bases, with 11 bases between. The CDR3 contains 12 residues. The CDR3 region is CSAETASYGYTF. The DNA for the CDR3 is TGCAGTGCTGAGACAGCTAGCTATGGCTACACCTTC.

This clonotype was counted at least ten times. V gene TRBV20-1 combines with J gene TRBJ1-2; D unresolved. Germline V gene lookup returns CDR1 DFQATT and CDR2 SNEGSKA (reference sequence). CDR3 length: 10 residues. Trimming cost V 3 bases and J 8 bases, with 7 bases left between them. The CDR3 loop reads CSARDYGYTF. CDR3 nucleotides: TGCAGTGCTAGGGATTACGGCTACACCTTC.

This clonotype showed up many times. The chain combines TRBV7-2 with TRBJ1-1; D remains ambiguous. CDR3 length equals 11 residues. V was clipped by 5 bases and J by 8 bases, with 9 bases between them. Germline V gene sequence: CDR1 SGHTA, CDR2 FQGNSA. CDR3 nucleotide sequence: TGTGCCAGCAGCCTTCAAATAGAAGCTTTCTTT. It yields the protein CASSLQIEAFF.

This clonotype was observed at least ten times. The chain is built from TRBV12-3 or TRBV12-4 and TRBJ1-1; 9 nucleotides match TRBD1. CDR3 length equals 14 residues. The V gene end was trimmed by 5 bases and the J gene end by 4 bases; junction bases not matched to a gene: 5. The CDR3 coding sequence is TGTGCCAGCAGTCCCCGGGACAGGGCCACTGAAGCTTTCTTT. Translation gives CASSPRDRATEAFF.

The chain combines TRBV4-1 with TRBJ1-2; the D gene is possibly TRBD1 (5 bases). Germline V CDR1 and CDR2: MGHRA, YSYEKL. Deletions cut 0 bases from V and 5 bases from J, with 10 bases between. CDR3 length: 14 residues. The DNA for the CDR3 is TGCGCCAGCAGCCAAGATCCTGAGGGGTATGGCTACACCTTC. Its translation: CASSQDPEGYGYTF.

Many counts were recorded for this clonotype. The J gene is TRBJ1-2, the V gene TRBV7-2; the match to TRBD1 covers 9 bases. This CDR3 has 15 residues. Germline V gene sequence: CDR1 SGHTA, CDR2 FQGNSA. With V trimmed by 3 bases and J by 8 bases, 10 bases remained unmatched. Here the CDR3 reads CASSFDPGTGRGYTF. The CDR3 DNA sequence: TGTGCCAGCAGCTTTGACCCCGGGACAGGGCGCGGCTACACCTTC.

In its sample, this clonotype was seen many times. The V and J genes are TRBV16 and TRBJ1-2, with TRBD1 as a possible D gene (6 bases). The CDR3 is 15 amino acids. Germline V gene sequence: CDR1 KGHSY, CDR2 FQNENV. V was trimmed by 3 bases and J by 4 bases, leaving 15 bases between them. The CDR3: CASSQEKGGPYGYTF. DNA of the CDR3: TGTGCCAGCAGCCAGGAAAAGGGGGGCCCCTATGGCTACACCTTC.